What follows are 14 T cell receptor beta chains derived from one specimen sequenced in a study of neurological immune-mediated disorders. TCRdb re-called the 5' RACE reads with MiXCR, one entry per CDR3 protein. The table lists 50,000 to 70,000 distinct CDR3 sequences, 3% to 4% of them singletons. The sequenced sample consisted of PBMCs. All receptors come from a man aged 40-50 years with multiple sclerosis.

This clonotype has ten or more counts. CDR3 bases: TGTGCCAGCAGTTCCCCCGGGCGGGGGGCTCCGGAGACCCAGTACTTC. Translated, it gives CASSSPGRGAPETQYF. V usage is TRBV7-6 and J usage is TRBJ2-5, with 8 bases fitting TRBD2. CDR1 and CDR2 from the germline V gene are SGHVS and FNYEAQ. The CDR3 is 16 amino acids. V shed 6 bases and J 5 bases; nucleotides not matched to a gene: 14.

At least ten counts were recorded for this clonotype. This chain uses TRBV3-1 with TRBJ2-1; possible D gene TRBD2, 5 bases. The germline V and J ends were trimmed by 5 bases and 4 bases, with 12 bases remaining between them. The CDR3 has 14 residues. CDR1 and CDR2 from the germline V gene are LGHDT and YNNKEL (reference sequence). CDR3 in amino acids: CASSSSGYYNEQFF. In DNA form, the CDR3 reads TGTGCCAGCAGCTCCAGCGGATATTACAATGAGCAGTTCTTC.

This clonotype was seen repeatedly, ten times or more. V usage is TRBV7-8 and J usage is TRBJ2-7, with a possible D match to TRBD1 (6 bases). The CDR3 runs to 12 residues. V was clipped by 6 bases and J by 9 bases, with 15 bases between them. Germline CDR1 reads SGHVS; CDR2 reads FQNEAQ. This chain's CDR3 is CASSFNRDVQYF. CDR3 sequence (DNA): TGTGCCAGCAGTTTTAACAGGGACGTGCAGTACTTC.

This clonotype was detected ten times or more. This rearrangement joins TRBV5-6 to TRBJ1-1; no firm D call. The CDR3 sequence is 16 residues long. Deletions cut 3 bases from V and 1 base from J, with 16 bases between. CDR1 SGHDT and CDR2 YYEEEE come from the germline V gene. CDR3 nucleotides: TGTGCCAGCAGCTATTGGGCTGGGAATCGGAACACTGAAGCTTTCTTT. Residues: CASSYWAGNRNTEAFF.

This clonotype was seen repeatedly, ten times or more. V gene TRBV5-1 combines with J gene TRBJ1-1; 9 positions agree with TRBD1. This CDR3 spans 16 amino acids. V shed 0 bases, J shed 1 base, and the junction held 4 bases outside the gene matches. Germline CDR1 and CDR2: SGHRS and YFSETQ. CDR3 region: CASSLGRTGANTEAFF. CDR3 nucleotide sequence: TGCGCCAGCAGCTTGGGGAGGACAGGGGCGAACACTGAAGCTTTCTTT.

The chain recombines TRBV6-2 or TRBV6-3 with TRBJ1-2; 8 nucleotides agree with TRBD1. CDR3 length equals 13 residues. Germline CDR1 is MNHEY and CDR2 is SVGEGT. The J segment lost 6 bases and the V segment lost 6 bases, leaving 6 bases of the junction unmatched. CDR3 coding DNA: TGTGCCAGCAGCCGGGACAGGATCAATGGCTACACCTTC. Translated: CASSRDRINGYTF.

There are many counts of this clonotype. At one end the junction does not follow the germline gene, possibly because of a read error. The V gene is TRBV4-2, the J gene TRBJ1-2; no firm D call. This CDR3 is 12 amino acids long. Germline CDR1 LGHNA, CDR2 YNFKEQ. The chain's CDR3 is CASSEDGYGYTF. Here the CDR3 DNA reads TGTGCCAGCAGCGAAGACGGGTATGGCTACACCTTC.

The sample holds many counts of this clonotype. The rearrangement links TRBV7-8 to TRBJ1-3; the D is unclear. Per germline, CDR1 SGHVS and CDR2 FQNEAQ. V shed 5 bases and J shed 1 base, with 9 bases lying between them. The CDR3 totals 14 residues. CDR3 residues: CASSIKPSGNTIYF. DNA for the CDR3: TGTGCCAGCAGCATAAAGCCATCTGGAAACACCATATATTTT.

This clonotype ranks as medium-sized. The chain has TRBV20-1 and TRBJ2-7, with TRBD1 identical over 7 bases. With 5 bases clipped from V and 6 bases from J, the junction kept 16 bases outside the gene matches. This CDR3 is 15 amino acids long. Germline values: CDR1 DFQATT, CDR2 SNEGSKA (reference sequence). The CDR3 loop is CSASPRAGGKIEQYF. CDR3 sequence (DNA): TGCAGTGCTTCCCCTCGGGCAGGGGGAAAAATCGAGCAGTACTTC.

This clonotype showed up many times. J is TRBJ1-5 and V is TRBV28, with D unresolved. The germline V gene has CDR1 MDHEN and CDR2 SYDVKM. This CDR3 has 15 amino acids. V was trimmed by 3 bases and J by 0 bases, leaving 9 bases between them. The CDR3 DNA follows: TGTGCCAGCAGTTTTGGGCAGTATAGCAATCAGCCCCAGCATTTT. Translated: CASSFGQYSNQPQHF.

There are a few counts of this clonotype. V gene TRBV6-1 combines with J gene TRBJ2-2; no clear D. The CDR3 length is 13 residues. The germline V and J ends were trimmed by 4 bases and 6 bases, with 9 bases remaining between them. Per germline, CDR1 MNHNS and CDR2 SASEGT. The CDR3 region has the DNA TGTGCCAGCAGTGCCCTTTGGGCCGGGGAGCTGTTTTTT. Translation gives CASSALWAGELFF.

Many counts were recorded for this clonotype. The genes are TRBV7-9 and TRBJ2-2, with D possibly matching TRBD1 (5 bases). Trimming took 3 bases from V and 6 from J, leaving 5 bases between them. CDR3 length: 12 amino acids. The germline V gene encodes CDR1 SEHNR and CDR2 FQNEAQ (reference sequence). CDR3 coding DNA: TGTGCCAGCAGCTTCAGGGCCGGGGAGCTGTTTTTT. It codes for CASSFRAGELFF.

This clonotype was recorded at least ten times. This chain's CDR3 is CASSPRGVYNEQFF. CDR3 nucleotide sequence: TGTGCCAGCAGCCCCCGGGGGGTCTACAATGAGCAGTTCTTC. The chain uses TRBV3-1 and TRBJ2-1, with 7 positions matching TRBD2. Looked up from germline, CDR1 is LGHDT and CDR2 is YNNKEL (reference sequence). The CDR3 runs 14 residues. V lost 4 bases and J lost 3; bases outside the gene matches: 3.

To note about this clonotype: This may come from a read error, since a much larger clone is one base off. The chain employs TRBV7-9 and TRBJ1-6; 8 bases are a match to TRBD1. After removal of 4 bases from V and 7 bases from J, the junction contained 15 bases not matched to a gene. The CDR3 has 18 residues. CDR1 SEHNR and CDR2 FQNEAQ come from the germline V gene (reference sequence). The CDR3 loop is CASSWGRGHTIKNSPLHF. DNA of the CDR3: TGTGCCAGCAGCTGGGGCAGGGGGCATACCATTAAAAATTCACCCCTCCACTTT.